The 10 T cell receptor beta chains listed next were all sequenced from one sample in a study of T cell responses to AZD1222 COVID-19 vaccine. Here immunoSEQ multiplex PCR was the method, and the copy in TCRdb shows in-frame clones only, minus some. The sample lists 58,000 or so clones; 80% to 85% were seen once. The sequencing here drew on peripheral blood, taken on day 0 of AZD1222 vaccination. The receptors derive from an adult in good health.

This clone was observed once. The V gene is TRBV10-2, the J gene TRBJ1-5, with D possibly being TRBD1 (5 bases). CDR1 and CDR2 from the germline V gene are WSHSY and SAAADI. The V end was cut by 0 bases, the J end by 6 bases, with 9 bases between. CDR3 length: 14 residues. The CDR3 reads CASSESGAIQPQHF. The CDR3 DNA follows: TGCGCCAGCAGTGAGTCAGGGGCCATTCAGCCCCAGCATTTT.

The rearrangement links TRBV24-1 to TRBJ2-2; D may be TRBD1 (5 bases). Germline values: CDR1 KGHDR, CDR2 SFDVKD. V lost 3 bases and J 6 bases, leaving 7 bases between the germline ends. The length of the CDR3 is 13 residues. Here the CDR3 DNA reads TGTGCCACCAGTGATGGGGCCGCCGGGGAGCTGTTTTTT. Its protein is CATSDGAAGELFF.

The rearrangement joins TRBV28 to TRBJ2-1; D is unresolved. Germline V gives CDR1 MDHEN, CDR2 SYDVKM. The CDR3 loop spans 16 amino acids. Trimming removed 3 bases at V and 5 bases at J, with 17 bases between. In DNA form, the CDR3 reads TGTGCCAGCAGTTTTCTTGGGATGGCAGATGACAATGAGCAGTTCTTC. This encodes CASSFLGMADDNEQFF.

This chain connects TRBV15 to TRBJ1-5; tentative D call: TRBD1 (5 bases). Trimming left V 8 bases short and J 4 bases short, with 21 bases between. The length of the CDR3 is 16 residues. Germline CDR1 and CDR2: LNHNV and YYDKDF (reference sequence). The CDR3 region has the DNA TGTGCCACCGGGGCCTCAGACAGCCACCCTAATCAGCCCCAGCATTTT. It encodes CATGASDSHPNQPQHF. The whole variable domain, filled in from reference TRBV15 and TRBJ1-5, reads DAMVIQNPRYQVTQFGKPVTLSCSQTLNHNVMYWYQQKSSQAPKLLFHYYDKDFNNEADTPDNFQSRRPNTSFCFLDIRSPGLGDTAMYLCATGASDSHPNQPQHFGDGTRLSIL.

A few counts support this clone. This chain's CDR3 is CASRRDEGTYEQYF. CDR3 nucleotides: TGTGCCAGCAGAAGGGACGAAGGGACCTACGAGCAGTACTTC. The chain recombines TRBV7-9 with TRBJ2-7; D may correspond to TRBD1 or TRBD2 (5 bases each). The ends were cut back, 6 bases at V and 2 bases at J, with 14 bases in the middle. The CDR3 runs to 14 residues. Germline lookup yields CDR1 SEHNR and CDR2 FQNEAQ (reference sequence).

The J gene is TRBJ2-7, the V gene TRBV6-1, with 12 nucleotides matching TRBD2. The V segment lost 3 bases and the J segment 2 bases; nucleotides outside the gene matches: 5. The CDR3 consists of 16 residues. CDR1 MNHNS and CDR2 SASEGT come from the germline V gene. The CDR3 here is CASSDLAGGPPYEQYF. The CDR3 nucleotides read TGTGCCAGCAGTGATCTAGCGGGGGGGCCCCCCTACGAGCAGTACTTC.

This clone was counted once. The chain carries TRBV12-3 or TRBV12-4 and TRBJ2-7, with unresolved D. This CDR3 has 13 amino acids. The germline V and J ends were trimmed by 2 bases and 7 bases, with 12 bases remaining between them. Written as DNA, the CDR3 is TGTGCCAGCAGTTTACAGATTCGACAAGAGCAGTACTTC. Translating gives CASSLQIRQEQYF.

This clone was detected only a few times. The chain couples TRBV4-2 to TRBJ1-3; D is undetermined. V lost 0 bases and J lost 0, with 9 bases in between. The CDR3 loop spans 16 amino acids. Per germline, CDR1 LGHNA and CDR2 YNFKEQ. In DNA form, the CDR3 reads TGTGCCAGCAGCCAAGATCCGGGAAGCTCTGGAAACACCATATATTTT. It specifies CASSQDPGSSGNTIYF.

The genes are TRBV29-1 and TRBJ2-1; TRBD1 matches at 7 bases. V was clipped by 0 bases and J by 3 bases; unmatched bases: 2. Germline CDR1 reads SQVTM; CDR2 reads ANQGSEA. The CDR3 length is 14 residues. For the CDR3, the DNA is TGCAGCGTTGAAGATCAGGGGGACTACAATGAGCAGTTCTTC. Its translation is CSVEDQGDYNEQFF.

This clone showed up just once. V is TRBV19 and J is TRBJ2-4; no definite D call. The CDR3 is 15 residues long. Germline CDR1 LNHDA, CDR2 SQIVND (reference sequence). Trimming removed 5 bases at V and 0 bases at J, with 11 bases between. The CDR3 region has the DNA TGTGCCAGTAGTCCCACAAACCTAGCCAAAAACATTCAGTACTTC. Amino acid sequence: CASSPTNLAKNIQYF. Supplemented by reference TRBV19 and TRBJ2-4, the full variable domain reads DGGITQSPKYLFRKEGQNVTLSCEQNLNHDAMYWYRQDPGQGLRLIYYSQIVNDFQKGDIAEGYSVSREKKESFPLTVTSAQKNPTAFYLCASSPTNLAKNIQYFGAGTRLSVL.